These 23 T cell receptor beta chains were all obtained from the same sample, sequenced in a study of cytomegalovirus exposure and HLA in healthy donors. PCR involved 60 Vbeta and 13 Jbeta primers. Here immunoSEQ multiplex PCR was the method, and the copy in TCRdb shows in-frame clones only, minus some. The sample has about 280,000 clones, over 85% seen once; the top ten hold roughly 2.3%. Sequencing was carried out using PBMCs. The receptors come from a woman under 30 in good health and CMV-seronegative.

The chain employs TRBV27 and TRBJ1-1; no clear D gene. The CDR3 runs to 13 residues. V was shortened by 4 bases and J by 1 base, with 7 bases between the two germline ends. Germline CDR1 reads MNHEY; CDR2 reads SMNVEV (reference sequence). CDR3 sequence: CASSWAGNTEAFF. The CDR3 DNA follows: TGTGCCAGCAGTTGGGCGGGGAACACTGAAGCTTTCTTT.

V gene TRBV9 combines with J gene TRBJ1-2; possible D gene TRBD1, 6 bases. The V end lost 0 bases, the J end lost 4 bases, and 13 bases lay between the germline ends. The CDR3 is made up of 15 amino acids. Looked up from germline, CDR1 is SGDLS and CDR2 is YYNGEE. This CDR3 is CASSVARDISYGYTF. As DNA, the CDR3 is TGTGCCAGCAGCGTAGCTAGGGACATTAGCTATGGCTACACCTTC.

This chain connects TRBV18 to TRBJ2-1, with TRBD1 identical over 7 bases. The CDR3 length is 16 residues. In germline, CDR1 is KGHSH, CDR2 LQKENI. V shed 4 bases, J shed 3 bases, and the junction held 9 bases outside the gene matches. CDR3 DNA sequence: TGTGCCAGCTCACAGTCCCTGCAGGGGGACTACAATGAGCAGTTCTTC. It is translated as CASSQSLQGDYNEQFF.

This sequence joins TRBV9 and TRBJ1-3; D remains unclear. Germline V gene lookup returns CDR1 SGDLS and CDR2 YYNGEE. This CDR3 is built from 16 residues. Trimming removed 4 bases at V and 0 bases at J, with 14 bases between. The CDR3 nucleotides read TGTGCCAGCAGCTTCGGGCGGGAATCCTCTGGAAACACCATATATTTT. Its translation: CASSFGRESSGNTIYF. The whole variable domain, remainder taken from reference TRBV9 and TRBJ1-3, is DSGVTQTPKHLITATGQRVTLRCSPRSGDLSVYWYQQSLDQGLQFLIQYYNGEERAKGNILERFSAQQFPDLHSELNLSSLELGDSALYFCASSFGRESSGNTIYFGEGSWLTVV.

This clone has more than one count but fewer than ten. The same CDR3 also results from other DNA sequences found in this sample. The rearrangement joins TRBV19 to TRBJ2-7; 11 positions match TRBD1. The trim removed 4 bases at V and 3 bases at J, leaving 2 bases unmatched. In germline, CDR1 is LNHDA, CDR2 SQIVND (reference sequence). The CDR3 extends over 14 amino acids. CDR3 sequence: CASSTGTGGYEQYF. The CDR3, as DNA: TGTGCCAGTAGTACCGGGACAGGGGGCTACGAGCAGTACTTC.

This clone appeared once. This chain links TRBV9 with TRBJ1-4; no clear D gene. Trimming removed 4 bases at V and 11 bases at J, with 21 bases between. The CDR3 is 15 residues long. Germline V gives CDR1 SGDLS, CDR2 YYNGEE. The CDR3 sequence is CASSPGRGSGGKLFF. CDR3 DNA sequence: TGTGCCAGCAGCCCTGGGCGGGGAAGCGGTGGCAAACTGTTTTTT. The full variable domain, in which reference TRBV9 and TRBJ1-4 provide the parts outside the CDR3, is DSGVTQTPKHLITATGQRVTLRCSPRSGDLSVYWYQQSLDQGLQFLIQYYNGEERAKGNILERFSAQQFPDLHSELNLSSLELGDSALYFCASSPGRGSGGKLFFGSGTQLSVL.

CDR3 in amino acids: CASSFGPVNEKLFF. CDR3 in DNA: TGCGCCAGCAGCTTCGGTCCGGTTAATGAAAAACTGTTTTTT. This rearrangement joins TRBV5-1 to TRBJ1-4; no reliable D call. The germline gives CDR1 SGHRS, CDR2 YFSETQ. The CDR3 is 14 amino acids. The ends were cut back, 2 bases at V and 4 bases at J, with 9 bases in the middle.

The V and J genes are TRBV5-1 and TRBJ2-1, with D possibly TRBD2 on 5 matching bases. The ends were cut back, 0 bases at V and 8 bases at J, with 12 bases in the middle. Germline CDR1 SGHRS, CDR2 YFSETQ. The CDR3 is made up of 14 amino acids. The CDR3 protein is CASSLAGLAYEQFF. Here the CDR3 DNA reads TGCGCCAGCAGCTTGGCCGGGCTAGCATATGAGCAGTTCTTC.

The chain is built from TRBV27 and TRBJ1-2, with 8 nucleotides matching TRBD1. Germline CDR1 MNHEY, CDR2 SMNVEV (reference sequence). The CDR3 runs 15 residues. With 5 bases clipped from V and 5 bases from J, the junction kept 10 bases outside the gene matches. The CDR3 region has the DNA TGTGCCAGCAGTCCAACAGGGGGATCGGGGTATGGCTACACCTTC. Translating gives CASSPTGGSGYGYTF.

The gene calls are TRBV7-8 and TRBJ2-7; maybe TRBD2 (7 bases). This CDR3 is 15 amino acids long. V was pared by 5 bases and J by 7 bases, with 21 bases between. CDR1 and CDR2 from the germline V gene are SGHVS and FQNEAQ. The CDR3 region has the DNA TGTGCCAGCAGCCTAGGCGGCGGGGGCGCAGGGGAGCAGTACTTC. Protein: CASSLGGGGAGEQYF. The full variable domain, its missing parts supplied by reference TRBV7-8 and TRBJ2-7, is GAGVSQSPRYKVAKRGQDVALRCDPISGHVSLFWYQQALGQGPEFLTYFQNEAQLDKSGLPSDRFFAERPEGSVSTLKIQRTQQEDSAVYLCASSLGGGGAGEQYFGPGTRLTVT.

In DNA, the CDR3 is TGTGCCAGCAGATCGGGGGATGCGTCGAACACTGAAGCTTTCTTT. Its translation is CASRSGDASNTEAFF. The genes are TRBV6-5 and TRBJ1-1; tentatively, D is TRBD1 (5 bases). This CDR3 comprises 15 residues. Trimming left V 6 bases short and J 1 base short, with 15 bases between. CDR1 is MNHEY and CDR2 is SVGAGI in the germline V gene.

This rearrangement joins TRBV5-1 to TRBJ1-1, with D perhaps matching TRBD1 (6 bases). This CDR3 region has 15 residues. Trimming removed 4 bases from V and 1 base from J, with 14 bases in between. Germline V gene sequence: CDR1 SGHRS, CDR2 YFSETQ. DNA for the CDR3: TGCGCCAGCAGCCCGTCCAGGACAGAGAACACTGAAGCTTTCTTT. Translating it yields CASSPSRTENTEAFF.

CDR3 sequence reads: CASSLSGDPFF. Written as DNA, the CDR3 is TGCGCCAGCAGCTTATCAGGGGATCCTTTCTTT. The chain combines TRBV5-1 with TRBJ1-1, with a tentative D call TRBD1 (6 bases). There are 11 residues in the CDR3. The germline V and J ends were trimmed by 2 bases and 12 bases, with 11 bases remaining between them. Germline V CDR1 and CDR2: SGHRS, YFSETQ.

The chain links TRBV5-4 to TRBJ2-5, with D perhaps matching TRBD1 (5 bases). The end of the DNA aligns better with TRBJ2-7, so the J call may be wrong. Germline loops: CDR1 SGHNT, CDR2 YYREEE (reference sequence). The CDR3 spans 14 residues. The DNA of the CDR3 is TGTGCCAGCAGCTTGGTGAAGGGGCCTAGCGAGCAGTACTTC. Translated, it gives CASSLVKGPSEQYF.

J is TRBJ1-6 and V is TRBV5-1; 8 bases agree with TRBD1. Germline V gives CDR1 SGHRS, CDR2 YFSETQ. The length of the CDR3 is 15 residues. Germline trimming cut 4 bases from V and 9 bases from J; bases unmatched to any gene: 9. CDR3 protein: CASSASGTGTSPLHF. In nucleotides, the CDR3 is TGCGCCAGCAGCGCCTCCGGGACAGGAACTTCACCCCTCCACTTT.

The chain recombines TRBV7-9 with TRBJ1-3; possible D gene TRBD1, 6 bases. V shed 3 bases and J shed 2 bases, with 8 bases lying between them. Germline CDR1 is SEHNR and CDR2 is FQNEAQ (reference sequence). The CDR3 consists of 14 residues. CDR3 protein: CASSFGTTGNTIYF. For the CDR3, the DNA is TGTGCCAGCAGCTTCGGGACAACTGGAAACACCATATATTTT.

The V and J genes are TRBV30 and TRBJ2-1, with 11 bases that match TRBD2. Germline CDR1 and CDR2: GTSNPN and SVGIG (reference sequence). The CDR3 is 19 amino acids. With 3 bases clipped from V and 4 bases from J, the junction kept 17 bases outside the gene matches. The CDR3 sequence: CAWSLLSGGAIGRYNEQFF. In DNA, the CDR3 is TGTGCCTGGAGCCTACTTAGCGGGGGGGCCATCGGGAGATACAATGAGCAGTTCTTC.

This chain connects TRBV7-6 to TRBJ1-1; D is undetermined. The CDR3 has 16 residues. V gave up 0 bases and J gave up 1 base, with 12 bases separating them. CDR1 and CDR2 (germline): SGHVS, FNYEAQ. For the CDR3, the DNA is TGTGCCAGCAGCTTAGCCCGGACTGAGGGGAACACTGAAGCTTTCTTT. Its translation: CASSLARTEGNTEAFF. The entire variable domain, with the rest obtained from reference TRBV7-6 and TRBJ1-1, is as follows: GAGVSQSPRYKVTKRGQDVALRCDPISGHVSLYWYRQALGQGPEFLTYFNYEAQQDKSGLPNDRFSAERPEGSISTLTIQRTEQRDSAMYRCASSLARTEGNTEAFFGQGTRLTVV.

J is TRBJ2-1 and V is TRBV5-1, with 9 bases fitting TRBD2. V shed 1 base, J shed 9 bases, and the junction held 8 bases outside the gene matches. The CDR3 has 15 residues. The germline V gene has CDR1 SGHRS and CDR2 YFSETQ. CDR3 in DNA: TGCGCCAGCAGCTTGAATGCGCGGGGGGGCGGTGAGCAGTTCTTC. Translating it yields CASSLNARGGGEQFF. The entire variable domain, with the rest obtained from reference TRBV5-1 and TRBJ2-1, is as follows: KAGVTQTPRYLIKTRGQQVTLSCSPISGHRSVSWYQQTPGQGLQFLFEYFSETQRNKGNFPGRFSGRQFSNSRSEMNVSTLELGDSALYLCASSLNARGGGEQFFGPGTRLTVL.

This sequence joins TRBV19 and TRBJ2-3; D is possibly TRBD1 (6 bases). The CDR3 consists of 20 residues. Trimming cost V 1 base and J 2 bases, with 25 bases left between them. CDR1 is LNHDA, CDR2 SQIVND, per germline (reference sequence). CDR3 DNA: TGTGCCAGTAGTATAGCCTCAGGGGCGTTTGGGACGACCTTCACAGATACGCAGTATTTT. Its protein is CASSIASGAFGTTFTDTQYF. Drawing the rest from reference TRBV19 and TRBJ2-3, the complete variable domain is DGGITQSPKYLFRKEGQNVTLSCEQNLNHDAMYWYRQDPGQGLRLIYYSQIVNDFQKGDIAEGYSVSREKKESFPLTVTSAQKNPTAFYLCASSIASGAFGTTFTDTQYFGPGTRLTVL.

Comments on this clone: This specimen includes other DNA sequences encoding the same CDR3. The CDR3 region is CASSWAGGTYNSPLHF. CDR3 sequence (DNA): TGTGCCAGCAGTTGGGCGGGGGGCACCTATAATTCACCCCTCCACTTT. V gene TRBV27 combines with J gene TRBJ1-6; D might be TRBD1 (6 bases). The ends were cut back, 4 bases at V and 2 bases at J, with 12 bases in the middle. The CDR3 totals 16 residues. The germline CDR1 and CDR2 sequences are MNHEY and SMNVEV (reference sequence).

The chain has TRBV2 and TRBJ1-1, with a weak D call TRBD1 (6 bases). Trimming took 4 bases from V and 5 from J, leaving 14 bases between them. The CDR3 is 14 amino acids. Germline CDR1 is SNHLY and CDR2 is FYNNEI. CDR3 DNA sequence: TGTGCCAGCAGTGGTAACAGGGTAAGAACTGAAGCTTTCTTT. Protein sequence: CASSGNRVRTEAFF.

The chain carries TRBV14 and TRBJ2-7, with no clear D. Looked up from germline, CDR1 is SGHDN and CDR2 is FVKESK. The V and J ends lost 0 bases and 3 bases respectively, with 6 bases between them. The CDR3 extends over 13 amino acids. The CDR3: CASSQEQFYEQYF. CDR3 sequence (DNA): TGTGCCAGCAGCCAAGAACAGTTCTACGAGCAGTACTTC.